Listed below are T cell receptor beta chains from one sample, sequenced in a study of cytomegalovirus exposure and HLA in healthy donors. Clones were read by immunoSEQ multiplex PCR, and TCRdb kept only the in-frame ones, dropping some. The sample includes about 140,000 clones, 75% seen only once; the top ten take approximately 6.8%. Source material: PBMCs. Source of these receptors: a man aged 30-40 years in good health and CMV-seronegative. CDR3s include the opening cysteine and the closing phenylalanine or tryptophan. A D gene is named only where the DNA matches it firmly. Some rows have no size entry. The others give once, few or many, or a class for an expanded clone.

cdr3_aa	cdr3_nt	v_call	j_call	d_call	clone_size
CASSSNFDSGVEQFF	TGTGCCAGCAGCTCCAACTTCGATAGCGGGGTTGAGCAGTTCTTC	TRBV7-8	TRBJ2-1	TRBD2	.
CASSLTSGAPQETQYF	TGTGCCAGCAGTTTGACTAGCGGGGCACCCCAAGAGACCCAGTACTTC	TRBV7-6	TRBJ2-5	TRBD2	once
CASSAGQGAQAGELFF	TGTGCCAGCAGCGCCGGACAGGGGGCACAGGCCGGGGAGCTGTTTTTT	TRBV11-2	TRBJ2-2	TRBD1	.
CASSQRDRGNQPQHF	TGTGCCAGCAGCCAGCGAGACAGGGGCAATCAGCCCCAGCATTTT	TRBV21-1	TRBJ1-5	.	.
CASSLGTGGWGEQYF	TGTGCCAGCAGCTTAGGGACAGGGGGCTGGGGTGAGCAGTACTTC	TRBV7-2	TRBJ2-7	TRBD1	.
CASTQTGNYGYTF	TGTGCCAGCACCCAGACGGGAAACTATGGCTACACCTTC	TRBV28	TRBJ1-2	.	.
CASSYSAEQYF	TGTGCCAGCAGTTACTCAGCCGAGCAGTACTTC	TRBV6-5	TRBJ2-7	.	.
CASSPPDQETQYF	TGTGCCAGCAGTCCCCCCGACCAAGAGACCCAGTACTTC	TRBV6-5	TRBJ2-5	.	.
CASSLGVWSGAGNTIYF	TGTGCCAGCAGCTTAGGAGTGTGGTCAGGGGCAGGAAACACCATATATTTT	TRBV11-2	TRBJ1-3	.	once
CASSAGTGEDYEQYF	TGTGCCAGCAGCGCCGGGACAGGGGAGGACTACGAGCAGTACTTC	TRBV11-3	TRBJ2-7	TRBD1	.
CATTTDGPQEYNEQFF	TGTGCCACCACCACAGACGGGCCACAGGAATACAATGAGCAGTTCTTC	TRBV15	TRBJ2-1	.	.
CSVSYDSPYEQYF	TGCAGCGTTTCCTACGACTCACCCTACGAGCAGTACTTC	TRBV29-1	TRBJ2-7	.	.
CASSDPGLAENSYEQYF	TGTGCCAGCAGTGACCCCGGGCTAGCGGAGAACTCCTACGAGCAGTACTTC	TRBV28	TRBJ2-7	TRBD2	.
CASSVLAGKRETQYF	TGTGCCAGCAGTGTTCTAGCGGGAAAAAGGGAGACCCAGTACTTC	TRBV28	TRBJ2-5	TRBD2	once
CAGSQGARGNQPQHF	TGTGCCGGCAGCCAAGGAGCCAGGGGCAATCAGCCCCAGCATTTT	TRBV4-2	TRBJ1-5	.	.
CASSPTRGHTF	TGTGCCAGCAGCCCCACCAGGGGCCACACCTTC	TRBV11-2	TRBJ1-2	.	once
CASSLQGGGGGYTF	TGTGCCAGCAGTTTACAGGGAGGGGGGGGTGGCTACACCTTC	TRBV28	TRBJ1-2	.	.
CAWGTSQETQYF	TGTGCCTGGGGGACTAGCCAAGAGACCCAGTACTTC	TRBV30	TRBJ2-5	TRBD2	.
CASSEGTSGGANEQFF	TGTGCCAGCAGTGAAGGGACCAGCGGGGGGGCGAATGAGCAGTTCTTC	TRBV2	TRBJ2-1	TRBD2	.
CASSFPKRAYSYEQYF	TGTGCCAGCAGTTTCCCTAAGCGGGCTTACTCCTACGAGCAGTACTTC	TRBV28	TRBJ2-7	.	.
CASSFRGGQYNEQFF	TGTGCCAGCAGCTTCCGCGGGGGCCAGTACAATGAGCAGTTCTTC	TRBV7-3	TRBJ2-1	.	.
CASSKLSDPAGNQPQHF	TGTGCCAGCAGCAAACTTTCCGACCCTGCGGGCAATCAGCCCCAGCATTTT	TRBV4-2	TRBJ1-5	.	.
CATRPQVLGEQYF	TGTGCCACCCGCCCACAGGTTTTGGGCGAGCAGTACTTC	TRBV6-1	TRBJ2-7	.	.
CASSQGTSGAAGELFF	TGTGCCAGCAGCCAAGGGACTAGCGGGGCTGCCGGGGAGCTGTTTTTT	TRBV4-2	TRBJ2-2	TRBD2	.
CASSLGGTGGILAETQYF	TGCGCCAGCAGCTTGGGAGGGACAGGGGGCATATTGGCAGAGACCCAGTACTTC	TRBV5-1	TRBJ2-5	TRBD1	.
CASRIRDISYEQYF	TGTGCCAGCAGGATTCGGGACATCTCCTACGAGCAGTACTTC	TRBV6-6	TRBJ2-7	.	.
CASTEAGANYGYTF	TGTGCCAGCACCGAGGCGGGTGCTAACTATGGCTACACCTTC	TRBV6-1	TRBJ1-2	.	.
CASSLGGQNSPLHF	TGTGCCAGCAGCTTAGGGGGGCAGAATTCACCCCTCCACTTT	TRBV7-8	TRBJ1-6	.	.
CASSVSVPYLYEQYF	TGTGCCAGCAGTGTCTCTGTCCCGTACCTCTACGAGCAGTACTTC	TRBV27	TRBJ2-7	.	.
CASSPGGGDGKLFF	TGTGCCAGCAGCCCTGGGGGAGGGGATGGAAAACTGTTTTTT	TRBV7-8	TRBJ1-4	.	.
CASSAQGLNGYTF	TGTGCCAGCAGTGCCCAGGGTTTAAATGGCTACACCTTC	TRBV6-5	TRBJ1-2	.	.
CAAGTSVGDEQFF	TGTGCAGCAGGGACTAGCGTGGGGGATGAGCAGTTCTTC	TRBV7-9	TRBJ2-1	TRBD2	.
CASSPRGLRDTQYF	TGTGCCAGCAGTCCCCGGGGTCTTAGGGATACGCAGTATTTT	TRBV27	TRBJ2-3	.	.
CASSLGGEGVEAFF	TGTGCCAGCAGCTTGGGGGGGGAGGGCGTTGAAGCTTTCTTT	TRBV5-4	TRBJ1-1	.	few
CASSWAGEQFF	TGTGCCAGCAGCTGGGCGGGGGAGCAGTTCTTC	TRBV7-8	TRBJ2-1	.	.
CASRDRLAGWADTQYF	TGCGCCAGCCGAGATCGACTAGCGGGTTGGGCAGATACGCAGTATTTT	TRBV10-2	TRBJ2-3	TRBD2	once
CASSVDRNTEAFF	TGTGCCAGCAGCGTAGACAGGAACACTGAAGCTTTCTTT	TRBV9	TRBJ1-1	.	.
CASSQWDRKPSYEQYF	TGCGCCAGCAGCCAGTGGGACAGGAAACCCTCCTACGAGCAGTACTTC	TRBV4-1	TRBJ2-7	TRBD1	.
CSAVGGEVGYTF	TGCAGCGCTGTTGGGGGGGAAGTTGGCTACACCTTC	TRBV29-1	TRBJ1-2	.	.
CASGNEVNQPQHF	TGTGCCAGCGGTAACGAGGTGAATCAGCCCCAGCATTTT	TRBV6-5	TRBJ1-5	.	few
CASSSIGGRPGAFF	TGTGCCAGCAGTTCTATAGGAGGGCGTCCTGGGGCTTTCTTT	TRBV28	TRBJ1-1	.	once
CASNPTETSNQPQHF	TGCGCCAGCAACCCGACAGAGACTAGCAATCAGCCCCAGCATTTT	TRBV4-3	TRBJ1-5	.	.
CASSSYSGRGTGELFF	TGCGCCAGCAGCTCCTATAGCGGGAGGGGCACCGGGGAGCTGTTTTTT	TRBV5-1	TRBJ2-2	TRBD2	.
CASSPMSGLDTGELFF	TGTGCCAGCTCACCAATGTCAGGGCTGGACACCGGGGAGCTGTTTTTT	TRBV18	TRBJ2-2	.	.
CASRGQPNTEAFF	TGTGCCAGCAGAGGACAACCGAACACTGAAGCTTTCTTT	TRBV6-1	TRBJ1-1	.	few
CASSEGDGNTQYF	TGTGCCAGCAGCGAGGGGGATGGGAATACGCAGTATTTT	TRBV9	TRBJ2-3	.	once
CASSVQGGTEAFF	TGTGCCAGCAGCGTACAGGGTGGCACTGAAGCTTTCTTT	TRBV9	TRBJ1-1	.	.
CASSQGRGVQSF	TGTGCCAGCAGCCAAGGCAGGGGAGTTCAATCTTTC	TRBV14	TRBJ2-7	.	.
CASSWQRGDSPLHF	TGTGCCAGCAGTTGGCAGCGCGGGGATTCACCCCTCCACTTT	TRBV28	TRBJ1-6	.	.
CASMQLETQYF	TGTGCCAGCATGCAACTTGAGACCCAGTACTTC	TRBV25-1	TRBJ2-5	.	.
CASSYAGGGADTQYF	TGTGCCAGCAGTTACGCGGGAGGAGGCGCAGATACGCAGTATTTT	TRBV6-6	TRBJ2-3	TRBD2	.
CAISGQGKQPQHF	TGTGCCATCAGCGGACAGGGTAAACAGCCCCAGCATTTT	TRBV10-3	TRBJ1-5	TRBD1	.
CASRPGQNQETQYF	TGTGCCAGCAGACCGGGACAGAATCAAGAGACCCAGTACTTC	TRBV27	TRBJ2-5	TRBD1	.
CASRVEGSGANVLTF	TGTGCCAGCAGAGTGGAGGGTTCTGGGGCCAACGTCCTGACTTTC	TRBV6-1	TRBJ2-6	.	.
CASSVWTGGARGYTF	TGTGCCAGCAGCGTTTGGACAGGGGGCGCGCGGGGCTACACCTTC	TRBV7-2	TRBJ1-2	TRBD1	.
CSVYMETQYF	TGCAGTGTTTATATGGAGACCCAGTACTTC	TRBV20-1	TRBJ2-5	.	.
CASRLAGSSYNEQFF	TGTGCCAGCAGGCTAGCGGGGAGCTCCTACAATGAGCAGTTCTTC	TRBV14	TRBJ2-1	TRBD2	.
CAISVKGPDDSPLHF	TGTGCCATCAGTGTCAAGGGGCCAGACGATTCACCCCTCCACTTT	TRBV10-3	TRBJ1-6	.	few
CASGGTWRDTEAFF	TGTGCCAGCGGAGGAACGTGGCGGGACACTGAAGCTTTCTTT	TRBV2	TRBJ1-1	.	.